This T cell receptor (beta chain) was captured in a study of T cell repertoires in cytomegalovirus infection. For the study at large: In the study, CMV epitopes included recently identified HLA-C-restricted and well-studied HLA-B-restricted ones. TCR beta signatures that were public indicated CMV infection and matching HLA type. The study, taken as a whole, reports: HLA-C-restricted CMV-specific TCR beta clonotypes were dominant in the ex vivo response.

Trimming removed 6 bases at V and 7 bases at J, with 16 bases between. The germline V gene has CDR1 MDHEN and CDR2 SYDVKM. The CDR3 runs 13 residues. In TCRdb, the reads were re-called with MiXCR into one record per CDR3 protein. The sample has about half a million distinct CDR3 sequences, 30% to 40% seen once. About this clonotype itself: Its antigen is as yet unknown.

The source of this sequence is a human donor in good health (CMV status not recorded). Some clones in this sample may be carry-over from other donors' samples. Sequenced material: cultured PBMCs, taken from culture after CMV antigen stimulation. The chain carries TRBV28 and TRBJ2-7; tentative D call: TRBD2 (6 bases). CDR3 sequence: CASRLGGSREQYF. CDR3 DNA: TGTGCCAGCAGGTTGGGAGGCTCAAGGGAGCAGTACTTC.